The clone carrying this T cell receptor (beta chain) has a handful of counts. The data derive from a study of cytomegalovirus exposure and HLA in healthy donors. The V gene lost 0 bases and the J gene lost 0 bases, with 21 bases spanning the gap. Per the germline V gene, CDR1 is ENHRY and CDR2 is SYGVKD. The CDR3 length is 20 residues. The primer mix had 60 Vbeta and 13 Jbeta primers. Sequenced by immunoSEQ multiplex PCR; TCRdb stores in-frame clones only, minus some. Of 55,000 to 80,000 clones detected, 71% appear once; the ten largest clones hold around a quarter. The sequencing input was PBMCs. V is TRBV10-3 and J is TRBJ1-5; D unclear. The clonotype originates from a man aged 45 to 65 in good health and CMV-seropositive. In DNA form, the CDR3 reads TGTGCCATCAGTGAGTCTAATTATAGGTACAGAACCTATAGCAATCAGCCCCAGCATTTT. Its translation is CAISESNYRYRTYSNQPQHF.